This record concerns one T cell receptor (beta chain) sequence. This clonotype has a count of ten or more. No cognate antigen has been identified for it. Per-base quality was not reported, and no clone a single base away is much larger than it. These data originate in a study of T cells in Graves' hyperthyroidism and ophthalmopathy (dated by TCRdb to the late 2010s). At the level of the whole study: Peripheral blood was collected at initial diagnosis, before any treatment. To identify distinguishing TCR V-J signatures, a discovery cohort of about 100 patients was used, comprising 40 to 45 with Graves' ophthalmopathy and some 60 with stable Graves' hyperthyroidism. Whether ophthalmopathy could be predicted prospectively was tested in an independent validation cohort made up of 18 hyperthyroidism patients plus 17 patients who later progressed to ophthalmopathy. The 100 discovery patients were randomly split 7:3 into training and test sets. Thyroid tissue and blood T-cell repertoires from six or seven Graves' hyperthyroidism patients were also compared in the study. Following sampling, methimazole starting at 30 mg daily was given to hyperthyroidism patients, and high-dose intravenous methylprednisolone was given to ophthalmopathy patients. TCR Vbeta CDR3 sequencing of 120 to 150 peripheral blood samples (roughly 43 ophthalmopathy, around 80 hyperthyroidism and some 17 progressor patients) is reported in the paper. What the study reported, not specific to this receptor: No statistical method was used to set the sample size in advance, and investigators knew the group allocation. Blood samples also contained most of the expanded thyroid clonotypes (frequency above 0.001), which suggests that blood repertoires may reflect thyroid immune responses. In validation, the model predicted progression to ophthalmopathy with around 71% sensitivity and less than 75% specificity, a median of 6.5 months before onset. In cross-validation, a model built on a 13 V-J signature told ophthalmopathy apart from stable hyperthyroidism with 85% to 90% sensitivity and 81% to 82% specificity, and in testing the same model reached 80%/75%.

A patient counted as having stable Graves' hyperthyroidism if no progression to ophthalmopathy occurred over 18 months of follow-up. Hyperthyroidism patients were newly diagnosed, with disease duration under 2 months, and aged 18 to 65 years. Any patient with an uncontrolled infection, another autoimmune disease, pregnancy or lactation was excluded. Clinical symptoms, serum thyroxine and TRAb, thyroid ultrasound, and orbital computed tomography formed the basis for the diagnoses. PBMCs were separated from under 11 ml of fresh peripheral blood using Ficoll-Paque density gradient centrifugation. Total RNA was extracted with Trizol reagent, and quality was checked on an Agilent 2100 Bioanalyzer. The CDR3 sequence holds 15 residues, the cysteine and phenylalanine included. Here the CDR3 DNA is all that survives: 45 bases in frame from base 1. V and J are truncated by 5 bases and 1 base respectively, leaving an intervening sequence of 12 bases.

The TCR beta CDR3 regions were amplified from the RNA transcripts. A first-round RT-PCR of the TCR CDR3 used the HTBI primer set with the Qiagen OneStep RT-PCR kit. A second multiplex PCR round built the libraries, followed by size selection and purification. Paired-end sequencing of the libraries was performed with 100 bp reads on an Illumina HiSeq2000. In the source study's methods: SOAPnuke was used to process the raw data, throwing out any read that contained adapters or uncalled bases, had a mean Phred below 15, or lacked an exact constant-primer or identifier match. COPE v1.2.5 was used to merge the high-quality paired reads, and each unique nucleotide sequence was defined as a clonotype. MiTCR v1.1 was used to align the clonotypes against IMGT TRBV, TRBD and TRBJ reference segments. The analysis included only V-J combinations with a frequency above 0.0001, which together covered 98% to 99.2% of the repertoires. The TCS score was defined as the ratio of F50 (clonal expansion) to E x V (chaos), calculated using BLOSUM62-based TCRdist between CDR3 peptides within each V-J. Welch's t-statistics and random forest reduced roughly 530 V-J features to fewer than 15, which were used in a naive Bayes classifier (R e1071). TCRdb ran its own pipeline on the public reads, namely fastp trimming at Q25 and MiXCR clone calling, and kept in-frame beta chains. Every entry covers one CDR3 protein and lists the most common genes and DNA from its rows. For this entry, the V and J calls and clone size follow TCRdb and not the study's own pipeline. In this sample the table shows around 180,000 distinct CDR3 sequences, about a sixth of which occur a single time. The leading ten clones occupy roughly 30% of the sample.

The origin of this receptor is a woman in her forties or fifties with Graves' hyperthyroidism. Material: blood. Recombination connected TRBV12-3 or TRBV12-4 to TRBJ1-5, with no confident D gene call. The CDR3 reads CASSPRTGSNQPQHF. Read as DNA, the sequence is TGTGCCAGCAGTCCCCGGACGGGCAGCAATCAGCCCCAGCATTTT.